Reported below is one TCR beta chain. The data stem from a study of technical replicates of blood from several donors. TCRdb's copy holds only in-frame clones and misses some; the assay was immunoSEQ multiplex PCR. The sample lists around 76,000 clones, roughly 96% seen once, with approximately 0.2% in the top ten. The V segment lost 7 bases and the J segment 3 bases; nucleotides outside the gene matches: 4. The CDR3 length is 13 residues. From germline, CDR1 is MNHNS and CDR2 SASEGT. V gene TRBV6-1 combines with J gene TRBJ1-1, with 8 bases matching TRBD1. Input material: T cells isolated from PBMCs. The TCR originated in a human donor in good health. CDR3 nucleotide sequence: TGTGCCAGCAAAGGACAGGGACACACTGAAGCTTTCTTT. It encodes CASKGQGHTEAFF.